This T cell receptor (beta chain) was observed in a study of T cells after yellow fever vaccination. TCRdb redid the calling of the 5' RACE reads with MiXCR, one entry per CDR3 protein. The table lists about 220,000 distinct CDR3 sequences, around 6.7% of them singletons. The V and J ends lost 3 bases and 3 bases respectively, with 13 bases between them. The CDR3 sequence is 14 residues long. Germline assignment: CDR1 SGHNT and CDR2 YYREEE (reference sequence). This sample comprised CD4+ T cells sorted from PBMCs, obtained on the day of the yellow fever booster vaccination. The source of this sequence is a man aged 25-45 years who received the YFV17D yellow fever vaccine. This chain connects TRBV5-4 to TRBJ2-7, with D perhaps matching TRBD2 (5 bases). CDR3 coding DNA: TGTGCCAGCAGCTCGGGGTCGCCTGGCTACGAGCAGTACTTC. Protein product: CASSSGSPGYEQYF. The full variable domain, completed using reference TRBV5-4 and TRBJ2-7, is ETGVTQSPTHLIKTRGQQVTLRCSSQSGHNTVSWYQQALGQGPQFIFQYYREEENGRGNFPPRFSGLQFPNYSSELNVNALELDDSALYLCASSSGSPGYEQYFGPGTRLTVT.